This record looks at one TCR beta chain sequence and its context. Trimming shortened V by 5 bases and J by 1 base, and 16 bases separated the two germline ends. Germline assignment: CDR1 MNHEY and CDR2 SMNVEV (reference sequence). The CDR3 length is 16 residues. This specimen comes from a study of technical replicates of blood from a few donors. Here immunoSEQ multiplex PCR was the method, and the copy in TCRdb shows in-frame clones only, minus some. The table has approximately 78,000 clones, roughly 89% seen once. What was sequenced was T cells isolated from PBMCs. The chain uses TRBV27 and TRBJ2-3, with a weak D call TRBD1 (6 bases). The receptor comes from a human donor in good health. The CDR3 region is CASSPWGRPGTDTQYF. CDR3 sequence (DNA): TGTGCCAGCAGTCCTTGGGGGCGTCCGGGCACAGATACGCAGTATTTT.